What follows is one T cell receptor beta chain and its context. Its antigen is undetermined. One junction end does not reproduce the germline sequence, and a read error may be involved. The PCR employed 60 Vbeta primers together with 13 Jbeta primers. Authors' analysis steps: An analysis that came later counted 73 million or so unique TCR beta chains, around 12 million shared. Clones were read by immunoSEQ multiplex PCR, and TCRdb kept only the in-frame ones, dropping some. V, J and clone size were drawn from that table, and D and trimming were deduced from the DNA. The table includes 120,000 to 150,000 clones, around a tenth detected once. The data originate from a study of cytomegalovirus exposure and HLA in healthy donors. Study-wide findings and caveats: In a later analysis, DRB1 alleles had the most associated TCRs; HLA-C alleles the fewest. Other equally common chains were less clonally expanded than HLA-associated TCR beta chains, a later analysis showed. In vitro, a few CMV-associated chains proved specific for CMV antigens.

Germline V gene lookup returns CDR1 LGHNA and CDR2 YNFKEQ. This CDR3 is 15 amino acids long. Material: PBMCs. This chain uses TRBV4-2 with TRBJ2-7; 10 bases agree with TRBD2. The receptor comes from a male donor in good health and CMV-seronegative. The CDR3 nucleotides are TGTGCCAGCAGCAAAGAGTGGACTAGCGGCGACGAGCAGTACTTC. This translates into CASSKEWTSGDEQYF.